This T cell receptor beta chain appears in the sequencing data of a study of cytomegalovirus exposure and HLA in healthy donors. Primers: 60 Vbeta forward and 13 Jbeta reverse. This table comes from immunoSEQ multiplex PCR, and its TCRdb copy is limited to in-frame clones, with some not included. In the table there are 90,000 to 140,000 clones, approximately 83% of which are singletons. The J segment lost 3 bases and the V segment lost 1 base, leaving 5 bases of the junction unmatched. The germline CDR1 and CDR2 sequences are MGHRA and YSYEKL. The CDR3 length is 16 residues. The rearrangement joins TRBV4-1 to TRBJ2-7, with 11 bases that match TRBD2. This TCR was sampled from a man aged 18 to 29 in good health and CMV-seronegative. Sequences were obtained from PBMCs. CDR3 DNA: TGCGCCAGCAGCCAAGGGGCCCTAGCGGGGGGCTACGAGCAGTACTTC. Protein product: CASSQGALAGGYEQYF.